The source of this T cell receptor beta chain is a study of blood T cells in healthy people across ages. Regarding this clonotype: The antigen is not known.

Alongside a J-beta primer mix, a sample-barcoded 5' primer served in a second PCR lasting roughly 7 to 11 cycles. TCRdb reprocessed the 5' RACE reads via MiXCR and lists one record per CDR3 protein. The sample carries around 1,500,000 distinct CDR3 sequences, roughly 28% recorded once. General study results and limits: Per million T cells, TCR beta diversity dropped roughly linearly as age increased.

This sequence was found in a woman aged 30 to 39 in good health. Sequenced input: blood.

The CDR3: CASSFGSHALGNTIYF. CDR3 bases: TGTGCCAGCAGCTTCGGGTCTCATGCTCTTGGAAACACCATATATTTT. V gene TRBV11-2 combines with J gene TRBJ1-3; D not resolved. Germline CDR1 and CDR2: SGHAT and FQNNGV. V lost 3 bases, J lost 3 bases, and 15 bases lay in between. This CDR3 is built from 16 residues. Based on the CDR3 plus reference TRBV11-2 and TRBJ1-3, the full variable domain is EAGVAQSPRYKIIEKRQSVAFWCNPISGHATLYWYQQILGQGPKLLIQFQNNGVVDDSQLPKDRFSAERLKGVDSTLKIQPAKLEDSAVYLCASSFGSHALGNTIYFGEGSWLTVV.